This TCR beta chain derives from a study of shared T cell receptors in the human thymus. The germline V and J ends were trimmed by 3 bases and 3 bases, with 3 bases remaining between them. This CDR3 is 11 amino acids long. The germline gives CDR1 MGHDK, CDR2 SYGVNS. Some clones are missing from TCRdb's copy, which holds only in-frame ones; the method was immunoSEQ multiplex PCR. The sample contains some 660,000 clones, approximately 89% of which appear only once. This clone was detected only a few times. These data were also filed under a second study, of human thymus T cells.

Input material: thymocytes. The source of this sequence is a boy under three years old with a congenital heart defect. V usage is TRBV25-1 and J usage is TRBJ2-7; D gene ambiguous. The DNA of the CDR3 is TGTGCCAGCAGTGATCACTACGAGCAGTACTTC. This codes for CASSDHYEQYF.